One sample yielded the 11 T cell receptor beta chains listed below, sequenced in a study of response to subunit inactivated influenza vaccine. TCRdb passed the RT-PCR reads through MiXCR, listing each CDR3 protein once. In the table there are approximately 230,000 distinct CDR3 sequences, over 9% of which are singletons. This material consisted of non-naive T cells sorted from PBMCs, taken roughly 2 weeks before vaccination. Receptors originate from a man aged 45 to 65 who received an inactivated influenza vaccine.

The chain uses TRBV7-9 and TRBJ2-2; a possible D gene is TRBD2 (5 bases). Deletions cut 2 bases from V and 4 bases from J, with 14 bases between. Per the germline V gene, CDR1 is SEHNR and CDR2 is FQNEAQ (reference sequence). CDR3 length: 16 residues. This chain's CDR3 is CASSLSRGRGTGELFF. The CDR3 DNA sequence: TGTGCCAGCAGCTTAAGTAGAGGGAGAGGCACCGGGGAGCTGTTTTTT.

The chain couples TRBV18 to TRBJ2-7; TRBD1 or TRBD2 may be the D gene (5 bases each). Trimming removed 3 bases from V and 0 bases from J, with 9 bases in between. From germline, CDR1 is KGHSH and CDR2 LQKENI. The CDR3 is made up of 14 amino acids. CDR3 sequence: CASSPWDRSYEQYF. DNA for the CDR3: TGTGCCAGCTCACCCTGGGACCGCTCCTACGAGCAGTACTTC.

This clonotype has more than one count but fewer than ten. The CDR3, as DNA: TGTGCCATCAGGGGGGACGGCGGGGAGCTGTTTTTT. This sequence encodes CAIRGDGGELFF. The V call is TRBV10-3, the J call TRBJ2-2; perhaps D is TRBD1 or TRBD2 (5 bases each). This CDR3 comprises 12 residues. CDR1 is ENHRY and CDR2 is SYGVKD in the germline V gene. The ends were cut back, 6 bases at V and 7 bases at J, with 9 bases in the middle.

This clonotype was detected a few times. V gene TRBV20-1 combines with J gene TRBJ2-4; tentative D call: TRBD2 (6 bases). Germline V gene lookup returns CDR1 DFQATT and CDR2 SNEGSKA (reference sequence). Trimming removed 5 bases from V and 0 bases from J, with 14 bases in between. The CDR3 sequence is 15 residues long. CDR3 sequence (DNA): TGCAGTGCTCCTGAACCGGGACTAGCCAAAAACATTCAGTACTTC. It encodes CSAPEPGLAKNIQYF.

This clonotype has more than one count but fewer than ten. The gene calls are TRBV11-3 and TRBJ2-3, with D possibly being TRBD1 (5 bases). V lost 6 bases, J lost 4 bases, and 14 bases lay in between. The germline V gene has CDR1 SGHNT and CDR2 YENEEA. The CDR3 spans 14 residues. This CDR3 reads CASSQGSAADTQYF. The CDR3 coding sequence is TGTGCCAGCAGTCAGGGCTCTGCCGCAGATACGCAGTATTTT. The full variable domain, its missing parts supplied by reference TRBV11-3 and TRBJ2-3, is EAGVVQSPRYKIIEKKQPVAFWCNPISGHNTLYWYLQNLGQGPELLIRYENEEAVDDSQLPKDRFSAERLKGVDSTLKIQPAELGDSAVYLCASSQGSAADTQYFGPGTRLTVL.

The chain carries TRBV6-2 or TRBV6-3 and TRBJ2-2, with D maybe TRBD2 (6 bases). The germline CDR1 and CDR2 sequences are MNHEY and SVGEGT. V gave up 2 bases and J gave up 2 bases, with 9 bases separating them. The length of the CDR3 is 15 residues. CDR3 residues: CASSYPGTNTGELFF. In DNA form, the CDR3 reads TGTGCCAGCAGTTACCCAGGGACTAACACCGGGGAGCTGTTTTTT.

The CDR3 here is CASRSQISYEQYF. CDR3 nucleotides: TGTGCCAGCAGGAGTCAAATCTCCTACGAGCAGTACTTC. The rearrangement links TRBV14 to TRBJ2-7; D not resolved. This CDR3 has 13 residues. V lost 6 bases, J lost 0 bases, and 9 bases lay in between. The germline V gene has CDR1 SGHDN and CDR2 FVKESK.

This clonotype has a count of ten or more. The V call is TRBV6-2 or TRBV6-3, the J call TRBJ2-1; 11 bases align to TRBD2. Germline-derived CDR1 and CDR2 are MNHEY and SVGEGT. The CDR3 is 16 residues long. V dropped 5 bases and J dropped 3; count of bases not matched to a gene: 6. The CDR3 DNA reads TGTGCCAGCAGTCTTAGCGGGAGGGGGTACTACAATGAGCAGTTCTTC. This sequence encodes CASSLSGRGYYNEQFF.

This clonotype was detected a few times. The chain is built from TRBV7-2 and TRBJ2-2; 7 bases align to TRBD2. Unmatched junction bases numbered 7, after V lost 5 bases and J lost 4 bases. This CDR3 is built from 15 residues. Per the germline V gene, CDR1 is SGHTA and CDR2 is FQGNSA. In DNA, the CDR3 is TGTGCCAGCAGCCGGGGGAGGGGACTCACCGGGGAGCTGTTTTTT. It yields the protein CASSRGRGLTGELFF.

The chain uses TRBV28 and TRBJ2-5, with TRBD2 identical over 13 bases. There are 16 residues in the CDR3. The germline V gene has CDR1 MDHEN and CDR2 SYDVKM. V trimming: 5 bases; J trimming: 0 bases; junction bases outside the gene matches: 3. The CDR3 sequence is CASSPGTSGDQETQYF. CDR3 nucleotides: TGTGCCAGCAGTCCAGGGACTAGCGGGGACCAAGAGACCCAGTACTTC.

The table lists this clonotype with a few counts. The rearrangement uses TRBV4-2 and TRBJ2-3; TRBD2 agrees at 10 bases. The V segment lost 10 bases and the J segment 3 bases; nucleotides outside the gene matches: 7. The CDR3 length is 14 residues. Germline V CDR1 and CDR2: LGHNA, YNFKEQ. The CDR3 reads CATKGLADTDTQYF. DNA for the CDR3: TGTGCCACCAAAGGACTAGCGGATACAGATACGCAGTATTTT.